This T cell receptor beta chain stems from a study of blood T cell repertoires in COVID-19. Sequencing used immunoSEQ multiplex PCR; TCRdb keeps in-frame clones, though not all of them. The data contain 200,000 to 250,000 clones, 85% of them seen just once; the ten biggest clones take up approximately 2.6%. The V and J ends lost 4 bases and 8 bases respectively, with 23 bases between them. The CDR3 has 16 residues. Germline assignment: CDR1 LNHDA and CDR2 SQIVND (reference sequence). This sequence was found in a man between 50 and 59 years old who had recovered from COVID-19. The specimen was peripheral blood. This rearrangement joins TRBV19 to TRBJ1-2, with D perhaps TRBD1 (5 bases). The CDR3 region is CASSTKSGFRLRGYTF. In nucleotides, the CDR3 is TGTGCCAGTAGTACCAAGTCAGGGTTTCGTCTGAGAGGCTACACCTTC.